This TCR beta chain appears in the sequencing data of a study of shared clonotypes between healthy human individuals. Germline V gene data show CDR1 as SNHLY and CDR2 as FYNNEI. The CDR3 covers 14 residues. Trimming pared 4 bases from V and 6 bases from J, leaving 15 bases between. It was at deep level that the assay was run. TCRdb's table, derived via immunoSEQ multiplex PCR, lists solely in-frame clones and lacks some. Of 2 million or so clones listed, 90% to 95% are singletons. Study-wide results and caveats: The study generally estimated greater richness for naive than memory subsets.

With regard to this clone: Antigen specificity is unknown.

The rearrangement uses TRBV2 and TRBJ1-2; D gene unclear. The sequenced sample was naive CD4+ T cells sorted from blood. Regarding subset: CD45RA+ positively selected. The receptor comes from a man aged 18 to 35 in good health. This chain's CDR3 is CASSVNGAIDGYTF. The CDR3, as DNA: TGTGCCAGCAGTGTTAACGGTGCGATAGATGGCTACACCTTC.